Below, 29 T cell receptor beta chains from the same sample are listed, as sequenced in a study of blood T cells in healthy people across ages. Sample-barcoded 5' priming and a J-beta primer mix drove a second PCR of about 7 to 12 cycles. TCRdb analysed the 5' RACE reads with MiXCR anew, one entry per CDR3 protein. The sample includes about a million distinct CDR3 sequences, approximately 49% of them seen just once. The sample taken for sequencing was blood. The receptors were gathered from a man aged 25-45 years in good health.

J is TRBJ2-3 and V is TRBV10-3, with 9 bases identical to TRBD1. Losses at the gene ends were 6 bases for V and 2 bases for J; bases not matched to a gene: 3. Germline lookup yields CDR1 ENHRY and CDR2 SYGVKD. The CDR3 is made up of 14 amino acids. The CDR3 spells CAISWDRDTDTQYF. CDR3 in DNA: TGTGCCATCAGCTGGGACAGGGACACAGATACGCAGTATTTT.

V gene TRBV7-2 combines with J gene TRBJ2-7; D gene ambiguous. Germline V CDR1 and CDR2: SGHTA, FQGNSA. Trimming cost V 5 bases and J 2 bases, with 10 bases left between them. The CDR3 has 13 amino acids. The CDR3 sequence: CASSRLSTYEQYF. In nucleotides, the CDR3 is TGTGCCAGCAGCCGCCTTTCAACCTACGAGCAGTACTTC.

This clonotype was counted between two and nine times. The CDR3 DNA is TGTGCCAGCAGTCGGCCGGGACAGGGTTTAGGCTACGAGCAGTACTTC. The encoded protein is CASSRPGQGLGYEQYF. V is TRBV12-3 or TRBV12-4 and J is TRBJ2-4; 9 positions match TRBD1. The J call is uncertain, as TRBJ2-7 better fits the DNA end. The CDR3 has 16 amino acids.

The count of this clonotype is one. The CDR3 sequence is CASSRDRPHGIAEAFF. The CDR3 DNA is TGTGCCAGCAGCCGGGACAGGCCGCACGGGATTGCTGAAGCTTTCTTT. The chain carries TRBV28 and TRBJ1-1; 8 bases fit TRBD1. Trimming cost V 6 bases and J 6 bases; bases outside gene matches: 15. CDR3 length: 16 amino acids. The V gene's germline CDR1 is MDHEN and CDR2 SYDVKM.

This chain uses TRBV28 with TRBJ2-1; tentative D call: TRBD1 (5 bases). The assigned J gene may be wrong: the sequence end matches TRBJ2-7 better. Germline lookup yields CDR1 MDHEN and CDR2 SYDVKM. This CDR3 region has 16 residues. The CDR3 sequence is CASSFLGPGLYNEQYF. The CDR3 DNA reads as TGTGCCAGCAGTTTTTTGGGGCCCGGCCTGTACAATGAGCAGTACTTC.

This clonotype turned up a few times. This CDR3 reads CASSLAVSDHNEQFF. For the CDR3, the DNA is TGCGCCAGCAGCTTGGCCGTAAGCGACCACAATGAGCAGTTCTTC. This chain connects TRBV5-1 to TRBJ2-1; D unresolved. Trimming cost V 0 bases and J 5 bases, with 12 bases left between them. CDR1 is SGHRS, CDR2 YFSETQ, per germline. The CDR3 runs 15 residues.

V and J are TRBV9 and TRBJ2-5; TRBD2 aligns across 9 bases. V was pared by 4 bases and J by 2 bases, with 9 bases of the junction left unmatched. The CDR3 has 16 residues. The germline V gene has CDR1 SGDLS and CDR2 YYNGEE. In DNA, the CDR3 is TGTGCCAGCAGCTTCCGACTAGCGGAAAAACAAGAGACCCAGTACTTC. Its translation is CASSFRLAEKQETQYF.

The table lists this clonotype with a few counts. The chain has TRBV3-1 and TRBJ2-1; 13 bases align to TRBD2. In germline, CDR1 is LGHDT, CDR2 YNNKEL (reference sequence). The J segment lost 4 bases and the V segment lost 4 bases, leaving 10 bases of the junction unmatched. The CDR3 has 18 amino acids. In DNA, the CDR3 is TGTGCCAGCAGCCTTAGGACTAGCGGGGGATATCGTTACAATGAGCAGTTCTTC. Translating it yields CASSLRTSGGYRYNEQFF.

The chain uses TRBV20-1 and TRBJ2-3, with 8 bases lining up with TRBD2. The germline V gene has CDR1 DFQATT and CDR2 SNEGSKA (reference sequence). The junction had 5 bases not matched to a gene; V was cut back by 2 bases and J by 1 base. The CDR3 is made up of 15 amino acids. CDR3 sequence: CSARSPGLGTDTQYF. Written as DNA, the CDR3 is TGCAGTGCTAGATCGCCGGGACTAGGCACAGATACGCAGTATTTT.

This clonotype has a handful of counts. A read error is possible here, since a much larger clone lies one base away. The chain combines TRBV3-1 with TRBJ2-4; either TRBD1 or TRBD2 may fit D (5 bases each). TRBJ2-7 matches the DNA end more closely, so the J call is doubtful. This CDR3 has 14 residues. Germline loops: CDR1 LGHDT, CDR2 YNNKEL (reference sequence). DNA for the CDR3: TGTGCCAGCAGCCAAGAGTATGGGGGTGGCGAGCAGTACTTC. This gives the protein CASSQEYGGGEQYF.

In regard to this clonotype: At one boundary the junction diverges from the germline segment, which might be a read error. The CDR3 DNA reads TGCAGTGCTAGAGATCGGCAGGGAGTCTCCTACAATGAGCGGTTCTTC. It yields the protein CSARDRQGVSYNERFF. The chain employs TRBV20-1 and TRBJ2-1; the D gene could be TRBD1 or TRBD2 (5 bases each). The CDR3 has 16 amino acids. In germline, CDR1 is DFQATT, CDR2 SNEGSKA (reference sequence).

This clonotype has more than one count but fewer than ten. The chain links TRBV9 to TRBJ2-3; D unresolved. The CDR3 runs 16 residues. Germline values: CDR1 SGDLS, CDR2 YYNGEE. The V and J ends lost 4 bases and 0 bases respectively, with 15 bases between them. The CDR3 DNA is TGTGCCAGCAGCCCCTCACTTGGGCGTAGCACAGATACGCAGTATTTT. It translates to CASSPSLGRSTDTQYF. The full variable domain, its missing parts supplied by reference TRBV9 and TRBJ2-3, is DSGVTQTPKHLITATGQRVTLRCSPRSGDLSVYWYQQSLDQGLQFLIQYYNGEERAKGNILERFSAQQFPDLHSELNLSSLELGDSALYFCASSPSLGRSTDTQYFGPGTRLTVL.

This chain joins TRBV3-1 and TRBJ1-2, with 9 bases identical to TRBD1. The germline CDR1 and CDR2 sequences are LGHDT and YNNKEL (reference sequence). V shed 6 bases and J 8 bases; nucleotides not matched to a gene: 7. The length of the CDR3 is 13 residues. CDR3 region: CASRAGQGGGYTF. As DNA, the CDR3 is TGTGCCAGCAGGGCGGGACAGGGTGGCGGCTACACCTTC.

This clonotype was counted only a few times. This chain connects TRBV30 to TRBJ1-5; D uncertain. The CDR3 is 14 residues long. From germline, CDR1 is GTSNPN and CDR2 SVGIG (reference sequence). V was cut by 2 bases and J by 0 bases, with 8 bases left in between. The CDR3 nucleotides are TGTGCCTGGAGTCCCGGGAATAGCAATCAGCCCCAGCATTTT. Protein: CAWSPGNSNQPQHF.

This clonotype was observed a single time. J is TRBJ2-6 and V is TRBV7-9; no clear D. This CDR3 spans 15 amino acids. V gave up 5 bases and J gave up 0 bases, with 8 bases separating them. Germline CDR1 SEHNR, CDR2 FQNEAQ (reference sequence). The CDR3 loop reads CASSAQFSGANVLTF. The CDR3, as DNA: TGTGCCAGCAGCGCGCAGTTCTCTGGGGCCAACGTCCTGACTTTC.

The chain joins TRBV4-1 to TRBJ1-5; D unclear. CDR3 length: 17 amino acids. V was pared by 4 bases and J by 5 bases, with 21 bases between. Germline CDR1 reads MGHRA; CDR2 reads YSYEKL. CDR3 residues: CASSPTRAAQTHQPQHF. In DNA form, the CDR3 reads TGCGCCAGCAGCCCGACTAGGGCAGCGCAGACTCATCAGCCCCAGCATTTT.

This chain uses TRBV20-1 with TRBJ1-5, with TRBD1 matching 10 bases. The CDR3 has 17 residues. J was trimmed by 5 bases and V by 6 bases; bases with no gene match: 16. Germline CDR1 DFQATT, CDR2 SNEGSKA (reference sequence). The CDR3 loop reads CSARQGATSQYDQPQHF. The CDR3 bases are TGCAGTGCAAGACAGGGGGCGACCTCCCAATACGATCAGCCCCAGCATTTT.

The rearrangement joins TRBV30 to TRBJ2-5; 7 bases fit TRBD1. Germline-derived CDR1 and CDR2 are GTSNPN and SVGIG (reference sequence). The CDR3 spans 14 residues. The J segment lost 1 base and the V segment lost 1 base, leaving 3 bases of the junction unmatched. The CDR3 DNA reads TGTGCCTGGAGTGGAAGGGACAGCCAAGAGACCCAGTACTTC. Protein sequence: CAWSGRDSQETQYF.

V and J are TRBV4-2 and TRBJ2-7, with D possibly matching TRBD1 (6 bases). CDR1 LGHNA and CDR2 YNFKEQ come from the germline V gene. Trimming stripped 1 base from V and 6 bases from J, with 13 bases between. The CDR3 totals 14 residues. CDR3: CASSQGQGKGEQYF. In DNA form, the CDR3 reads TGTGCCAGCAGCCAAGGGCAGGGGAAAGGCGAGCAGTACTTC.

This clonotype was counted only a few times. V usage is TRBV20-1 and J usage is TRBJ2-5; no clear D. Germline assignment: CDR1 DFQATT and CDR2 SNEGSKA (reference sequence). The CDR3 spans 12 residues. Trimming removed 7 bases at V and 3 bases at J, with 12 bases between. CDR3 in DNA: TGCAGTGGCTTGGAAAGTGAAGAGACCCAGTACTTC. This encodes CSGLESEETQYF.

Here the CDR3 reads CASSPLGGQRDIQYF. The CDR3 coding sequence is TGCGCCAGCAGCCCACTTGGGGGGCAGAGAGACATTCAGTACTTC. This sequence joins TRBV4-1 and TRBJ2-4; possibly TRBD1 or TRBD2 for D (6 bases each). The length of the CDR3 is 15 residues. V was pared by 4 bases and J by 8 bases, with 18 bases between. Germline V gene lookup returns CDR1 MGHRA and CDR2 YSYEKL.

This clonotype turned up a few times. The V gene is TRBV25-1, the J gene TRBJ2-1; possibly TRBD1 or TRBD2 for D (6 bases each). V gave up 4 bases and J gave up 3 bases, with 19 bases separating them. This CDR3 region has 17 residues. CDR1 MGHDK and CDR2 SYGVNS come from the germline V gene. The CDR3 sequence is CASSVTTGTPLYNEQFF. The CDR3 nucleotides read TGTGCCAGCAGTGTGACTACAGGGACTCCTCTCTACAATGAGCAGTTCTTC.

The chain recombines TRBV7-6 with TRBJ2-1; 7 positions match TRBD1. In germline, CDR1 is SGHVS, CDR2 FNYEAQ. The CDR3 loop spans 19 amino acids. The V segment lost 5 bases and the J segment 2 bases; nucleotides outside the gene matches: 18. CDR3 region: CASSREMGQTISPYNEQFF. As DNA, the CDR3 is TGTGCCAGCAGCCGAGAAATGGGACAGACTATTTCACCCTACAATGAGCAGTTCTTC.

Regarding this clonotype: A read error may be the cause here, since a much bigger clone is one base away. CDR3 region: CASSEGMTGADTQYF. The CDR3 DNA reads as TGTGCCAGCAGTGAAGGAATGACAGGAGCAGATACGCAGTATTTT. The chain uses TRBV6-1 and TRBJ2-3, with TRBD1 as a possible D gene (6 bases). Per the germline V gene, CDR1 is MNHNS and CDR2 is SASEGT. V shed 1 base and J shed 4 bases, with 12 bases lying between them. This CDR3 has 15 residues.

In its sample, this clonotype was seen a few times. The J gene is TRBJ2-2, the V gene TRBV7-2; 11 bases are shared with TRBD2. Trimming at V came to 4 bases and at J to 6 bases, leaving 13 bases not matched to a gene. CDR3 size: 18 residues. CDR1 SGHTA and CDR2 FQGNSA come from the germline V gene. The CDR3 DNA follows: TGTGCCAGCAGCTGGGGGACGGGACTAGCGGCGGGACCCGGGGAGCTGTTTTTT. Translation gives CASSWGTGLAAGPGELFF. The complete variable domain, with remaining parts taken from reference TRBV7-2 and TRBJ2-2, reads GAGVSQSPSNKVTEKGKDVELRCDPISGHTALYWYRQSLGQGLEFLIYFQGNSAPDKSGLPSDRFSAERTGGSVSTLTIQRTQQEDSAVYLCASSWGTGLAAGPGELFFGEGSRLTVL.

This clonotype was seen a few times. This chain joins TRBV4-1 and TRBJ2-5; tentative D call: TRBD2 (6 bases). Germline V gives CDR1 MGHRA, CDR2 YSYEKL. The CDR3 length is 15 residues. The V gene lost 3 bases and the J gene lost 5 bases, with 16 bases spanning the gap. For the CDR3, the DNA is TGCGCCAGCAGCCATAGACTAGGCGGGGCGGAGACCCAGTACTTC. It is translated as CASSHRLGGAETQYF.

The chain joins TRBV10-3 to TRBJ2-5, with D possibly matching TRBD2 (5 bases). V shed 7 bases and J shed 2 bases, with 8 bases lying between them. Germline assignment: CDR1 ENHRY and CDR2 SYGVKD. The CDR3 has 12 amino acids. The CDR3 nucleotides are TGTGCCATCAAAGGGAGTCAAGAGACCCAGTACTTC. It codes for CAIKGSQETQYF.

There are many counts of this clonotype. The V and J genes are TRBV5-1 and TRBJ2-1, with D possibly TRBD1 on 6 matching bases. The CDR3 runs 12 residues. V was pared by 7 bases and J by 9 bases, with 14 bases between. CDR1 and CDR2 from the germline V gene are SGHRS and YFSETQ. The CDR3 coding sequence is TGCGCCAGCGGGGTACAGGGCACTGAGCAGTTCTTC. Translating gives CASGVQGTEQFF.

The gene calls are TRBV6-6 and TRBJ1-3; D is unresolved. The CDR3 consists of 12 residues. The germline V gene has CDR1 MNHNY and CDR2 SVGAGI (reference sequence). Trimming left V 9 bases short and J 0 bases short, with 6 bases between. The CDR3 here is CASESSGNTIYF. In DNA, the CDR3 is TGTGCCAGTGAAAGCTCTGGAAACACCATATATTTT.